The TCR beta chain described here comes from a study of blood T cell repertoires in COVID-19. Background on the study: The origin of the acute and convalescent COVID-19 samples was the United States, Italy and Spain. From T cells, B-cell-depleted T cells, or PBMCs came the material, which was cDNA or gDNA.

Authors' data handling: The authors estimated nucleated cell counts from reference gene primer amplification. This table comes from immunoSEQ multiplex PCR, and its TCRdb copy is limited to in-frame clones, with some not included. The V and J calls and clone size come from that table; D and trimming were worked out from the DNA. This repertoire shows 150,000 to 200,000 clones, around 67% found once; its top ten account for about 3%. Trimming pared 4 bases from V and 4 bases from J, leaving 8 bases between. The CDR3 contains 12 residues. The germline V gene has CDR1 MDHEN and CDR2 SYDVKM. The chain employs TRBV28 and TRBJ2-7, with D unclear. The sample comprised peripheral blood. This sequence originates from an elderly woman with acute or convalescent COVID-19. In DNA form, the CDR3 reads TGTGCCAGCAGTTCATGGAGTTACGAGCAGTACTTC. It specifies CASSSWSYEQYF.